This T cell receptor beta chain was recovered during a study of blood T cell repertoires in COVID-19. Study information: The study drew acute and convalescent COVID-19 samples from the United States, Italy and Spain.

A remark on this clone: Other DNA sequences in the sample encode the same CDR3.

Original data processing: Quantification of nucleated cells was approximated via reference gene primer amplification. TCRdb keeps only in-frame clones here, not all; method: immunoSEQ multiplex PCR. For V, J and clone size, that table is used; D and trimming come from the DNA. The table records roughly 58,000 clones, 75% to 80% of them present only once. From germline, CDR1 is LNHDA and CDR2 SQIVND (reference sequence). V dropped 2 bases and J dropped 7 bases, with 11 bases sitting between them. The CDR3 totals 14 residues. The TCR was taken from a man over 45 with active or convalescent COVID-19. The rearrangement links TRBV19 to TRBJ2-2, with D perhaps matching TRBD1 (5 bases). Sequenced: peripheral blood. CDR3 DNA: TGTGCCAGTAGTATACAGGGAAGGGGCGGGGAGCTGTTTTTT. Amino acid sequence: CASSIQGRGGELFF.